Listed below are T cell receptor beta chains from one sample, sequenced in a study of blood T cells in healthy people across ages. Using its own MiXCR run on the 5' RACE reads, TCRdb lists one record per CDR3 protein. Of roughly 1.4 million distinct CDR3 sequences in the sample, roughly 64% are singletons; the top ten hold roughly 7%. The sample consisted of blood. These receptors originate from a man younger than 35 in good health. Both conserved end residues are part of each CDR3. A D gene is named only where the DNA matches it firmly. Size is stated for part of the rows, as once, few or many counts, or as a class when the clone is expanded.

J gene: TRBJ2-5
D gene: -
V gene: TRBV6-2/TRBV6-3
clone size: few
CDR3 DNA: TGTGCCAGCCGGACGATTGGAGAGACCCAGTACTTC
CDR3 protein: CASRTIGETQYF

J gene: TRBJ1-5
D gene: -
V gene: TRBV4-1
clone size: -
CDR3 DNA: TGCGCCAGCAGCCAAGCTGTCCGGGAAAATCAGCCCCAGCATTTT
CDR3 protein: CASSQAVRENQPQHF

J gene: TRBJ2-7
D gene: TRBD1
V gene: TRBV28
clone size: -
CDR3 DNA: TGTGCCAGCAGTACACCGGGACAGTCTGTCGACGAGCAGTACTTC
CDR3 protein: CASSTPGQSVDEQYF

J gene: TRBJ2-7
D gene: -
V gene: TRBV7-9
clone size: few
CDR3 DNA: TGTGCCAGCGCAGGCCAGAGTCCCTACGAGCAGTACTTC
CDR3 protein: CASAGQSPYEQYF

J gene: TRBJ1-1
D gene: TRBD1
V gene: TRBV18
clone size: many
CDR3 DNA: TGTGCCAGCTCACCCCGGACAGGGCTGGGCACTGAAGCTTTCTTT
CDR3 protein: CASSPRTGLGTEAFF

J gene: TRBJ1-1
D gene: -
V gene: TRBV28
clone size: -
CDR3 DNA: TGTGCCAGCAGTTTAGGGATTCACACTGAAGCTTTCTTT
CDR3 protein: CASSLGIHTEAFF

J gene: TRBJ2-7
D gene: -
V gene: TRBV4-1
clone size: few
CDR3 DNA: TGCGCCAGCAGCCCCCGATCGAGCCTAGCGAACCACGAGCAGTACTTC
CDR3 protein: CASSPRSSLANHEQYF

J gene: TRBJ2-1
D gene: TRBD2
V gene: TRBV3-1
clone size: -
CDR3 DNA: TGTGCCAGCAGCCATTGGACTAGTAGGCTCGGGAGCTCCTACAATGAGCAGTTCTTC
CDR3 protein: CASSHWTSRLGSSYNEQFF

J gene: TRBJ1-1
D gene: TRBD1
V gene: TRBV14
clone size: -
CDR3 DNA: TGTGCCAGCAGCCAACTATCTCTACAGGGGGTGAACACTGAAGCTTTCTTT
CDR3 protein: CASSQLSLQGVNTEAFF

J gene: TRBJ1-5
D gene: -
V gene: TRBV4-2
clone size: once
CDR3 DNA: TGTGCCAGCAGCCAAGATCCCGGGACAAACAATCAGCCCCAGCATTTT
CDR3 protein: CASSQDPGTNNQPQHF

J gene: TRBJ1-2
D gene: TRBD1
V gene: TRBV7-9
clone size: -
CDR3 DNA: TGTGCCAGCACCACCGGACAGGGACGAGGCTACACCTTC
CDR3 protein: CASTTGQGRGYTF

J gene: TRBJ2-3
D gene: -
V gene: TRBV19
clone size: -
CDR3 DNA: TGTGCCAGTAGGGGCGGATATGGAGTGCCAGATACGCAGTATTTT
CDR3 protein: CASRGGYGVPDTQYF

J gene: TRBJ2-1
D gene: TRBD2
V gene: TRBV12-3/TRBV12-4
clone size: few
CDR3 DNA: TGTGCCAGCAGTTTTAATCCGGGACTAGTGTACCATGAGCAGTTCTTC
CDR3 protein: CASSFNPGLVYHEQFF

J gene: TRBJ1-4
D gene: -
V gene: TRBV20-1
clone size: few
CDR3 DNA: TGCAGTGCCCCCGTAACGTCTGAAAAACTGTTTTTT
CDR3 protein: CSAPVTSEKLFF

J gene: TRBJ2-3
D gene: -
V gene: TRBV15
clone size: -
CDR3 DNA: TGTGCCACCAGCTCACGACCCCTGGGCCGCACAGATACGCAGTATTTT
CDR3 protein: CATSSRPLGRTDTQYF

J gene: TRBJ1-2
D gene: -
V gene: TRBV2
clone size: -
CDR3 DNA: TGTGCCAGCAGTGAACGGAACTTTAACTATGGCTACACCTTC
CDR3 protein: CASSERNFNYGYTF

J gene: TRBJ1-5
D gene: -
V gene: TRBV5-7
clone size: -
CDR3 DNA: TGTGCCAGCAGCTTGAGTGTCGAGAACAGGCGGGACAATCAGCCCCAGCATTTT
CDR3 protein: CASSLSVENRRDNQPQHF

J gene: TRBJ2-3
D gene: -
V gene: TRBV24-1
clone size: few
CDR3 DNA: TGTGCCACCAGTGATACCGGGCGCACAGATACGCAGTATTTT
CDR3 protein: CATSDTGRTDTQYF

J gene: TRBJ1-6
D gene: TRBD1
V gene: TRBV27
clone size: -
CDR3 DNA: TGTGCCAGCAGTTCCCTGGGGACAGGGGGCGTGAAGTCACCCCTCCACTTT
CDR3 protein: CASSSLGTGGVKSPLHF

J gene: TRBJ2-1
D gene: -
V gene: TRBV3-1
clone size: few
CDR3 DNA: TGTGCCAGCAGCCTCCGCGCAGTTCTCCTAACTGAGCAGTTCTTC
CDR3 protein: CASSLRAVLLTEQFF

J gene: TRBJ2-1
D gene: -
V gene: TRBV29-1
clone size: few
CDR3 DNA: TGCAGCGTTGCAGGGTTGGTCTACAATGAGCAGTTCTTC
CDR3 protein: CSVAGLVYNEQFF

J gene: TRBJ2-5
D gene: -
V gene: TRBV7-8
clone size: -
CDR3 DNA: TGTGCCAGCAGCTTAGTGTACGCAGCACTCCCCCAAGAGACCCAGTACTTC
CDR3 protein: CASSLVYAALPQETQYF

J gene: TRBJ2-3
D gene: TRBD2
V gene: TRBV20-1
clone size: -
CDR3 DNA: TGCAGTGCTGGTCCCCCGGGACTAGCGTTTTCAGATACGCAGTATTTT
CDR3 protein: CSAGPPGLAFSDTQYF

J gene: TRBJ2-3
D gene: TRBD2
V gene: TRBV30
clone size: -
CDR3 DNA: TGTGCCTGGAGTACCGGGACTAGCGGGTACACAGATACGCAGTATTTT
CDR3 protein: CAWSTGTSGYTDTQYF

J gene: TRBJ2-1
D gene: -
V gene: TRBV5-1
clone size: -
CDR3 DNA: TGCGCCAGCAGCTTGGGCCCCGAGAGAAACACGAATGAGCAGTTCTTC
CDR3 protein: CASSLGPERNTNEQFF

J gene: TRBJ2-7
D gene: TRBD2
V gene: TRBV7-2
clone size: -
CDR3 DNA: TGTGCCAGCAGCTTAAGCGGGATCAGCTCCTACGAGCAGTACTTC
CDR3 protein: CASSLSGISSYEQYF

J gene: TRBJ1-6
D gene: TRBD1
V gene: TRBV25-1
clone size: once
CDR3 DNA: TGTGCCAGCGGATGGGACAGTGACAATTCACCCCTCCACTTT
CDR3 protein: CASGWDSDNSPLHF

J gene: TRBJ2-1
D gene: TRBD2
V gene: TRBV27
clone size: few
CDR3 DNA: TGTGCCAGCAGTCCGGGACTAGTTTACAATGAGCAGTTCTTC
CDR3 protein: CASSPGLVYNEQFF

J gene: TRBJ2-3
D gene: -
V gene: TRBV20-1
clone size: -
CDR3 DNA: TGCAGTGCTAGAGGACCCGAGGGGGCAGATACGCAGTATTTT
CDR3 protein: CSARGPEGADTQYF

J gene: TRBJ2-7
D gene: TRBD1
V gene: TRBV28
clone size: many
CDR3 DNA: TGTGCCAGCAGTTTAAGGGACAGACCCTACGAGCAGTACTTC
CDR3 protein: CASSLRDRPYEQYF

J gene: TRBJ2-3
D gene: -
V gene: TRBV5-1
clone size: few
CDR3 DNA: TGCGCCAGCACTGAGGTTAACACAGATACGCAGTATTTT
CDR3 protein: CASTEVNTDTQYF

J gene: TRBJ2-7
D gene: TRBD1
V gene: TRBV4-3
clone size: -
CDR3 DNA: TGCGCCAGCAGCCAAGATCCGGGACAGGGGGCGATTTACGAGCAGTACTTC
CDR3 protein: CASSQDPGQGAIYEQYF

J gene: TRBJ2-1
D gene: TRBD2
V gene: TRBV7-8
clone size: -
CDR3 DNA: TGTGCCAGCAGCCCCTTCTATGCGGGGGGCGATGAGCAGTTCTTC
CDR3 protein: CASSPFYAGGDEQFF

J gene: TRBJ1-5
D gene: TRBD1
V gene: TRBV12-3/TRBV12-4
clone size: -
CDR3 DNA: TGTGCCAGCAGTTTTCAACCGGGACAGGGGCCCCTTTATAGCAATCAGCCCCAGCATTTT
CDR3 protein: CASSFQPGQGPLYSNQPQHF

J gene: TRBJ1-3
D gene: -
V gene: TRBV12-3/TRBV12-4
clone size: -
CDR3 DNA: TGTGCCAGCAGCGCTAATACAGGGATCGGTAACACCATATATTTT
CDR3 protein: CASSANTGIGNTIYF

J gene: TRBJ2-1
D gene: -
V gene: TRBV7-2
clone size: -
CDR3 DNA: TGTGCCAGCCAGACGACGAGCTCCGACAATGAGCAGTTCTTC
CDR3 protein: CASQTTSSDNEQFF

J gene: TRBJ2-2
D gene: -
V gene: TRBV20-1
clone size: -
CDR3 DNA: TGCAGTGCTAGATTACCGGGACACAACACCGGGGAGCTGTTTTTT
CDR3 protein: CSARLPGHNTGELFF

J gene: TRBJ2-7
D gene: -
V gene: TRBV29-1
clone size: -
CDR3 DNA: TGCAGCGCCGAAGCCCAGGGCGAGCAGTACTTC
CDR3 protein: CSAEAQGEQYF

J gene: TRBJ2-5
D gene: TRBD1
V gene: TRBV5-6
clone size: -
CDR3 DNA: TGTGCCAGCTGGGGACAGACGCAAGAGACCCAGTACTTC
CDR3 protein: CASWGQTQETQYF

J gene: TRBJ2-7
D gene: -
V gene: TRBV27
clone size: once
CDR3 DNA: TGTGCCAGCGTTGGGACGATGCACTACGAGCAGTACTTC
CDR3 protein: CASVGTMHYEQYF

J gene: TRBJ2-5
D gene: TRBD1
V gene: TRBV7-9
clone size: few
CDR3 DNA: TGTGCCAGCAGCCGGTCGACAGGGGGCTTCTTTGAGACCCAGTACTTC
CDR3 protein: CASSRSTGGFFETQYF

J gene: TRBJ2-4
D gene: -
V gene: TRBV5-5
clone size: -
CDR3 DNA: TGTGCCAGCAGCTTTAGTGCGGGCTCCTACAATGAGCAGTACTTC
CDR3 protein: CASSFSAGSYNEQYF

J gene: TRBJ2-1
D gene: -
V gene: TRBV4-1
clone size: -
CDR3 DNA: TGCGCCAGCAGCCAAGAAGGCAGGTACTCCTACAATGAGCAGTTCTTC
CDR3 protein: CASSQEGRYSYNEQFF

J gene: TRBJ2-1
D gene: TRBD2
V gene: TRBV7-9
clone size: -
CDR3 DNA: TGTGCCAGCAGCTTCCCCCTAGCGGGAGGGAACAATGAGCAGTTCTTC
CDR3 protein: CASSFPLAGGNNEQFF

J gene: TRBJ2-2
D gene: TRBD1
V gene: TRBV12-3/TRBV12-4
clone size: -
CDR3 DNA: TGTGCCATAACCGGGACAGGAGACACCGGGGAGCTGTTTTTT
CDR3 protein: CAITGTGDTGELFF

J gene: TRBJ1-5
D gene: -
V gene: TRBV12-3/TRBV12-4
clone size: -
CDR3 DNA: TGTGCCAGCAGCCCGGCACCTGGGGTGGATCAGCCCCAGCATTTT
CDR3 protein: CASSPAPGVDQPQHF

J gene: TRBJ2-1
D gene: -
V gene: TRBV20-1
clone size: once
CDR3 DNA: TGCAGTGCTAGTCTAGGAGACCCCCGGGTAAACCTCGAGGATCATGAGCAGTTCTTC
CDR3 protein: CSASLGDPRVNLEDHEQFF

J gene: TRBJ1-6
D gene: -
V gene: TRBV7-8
clone size: once
CDR3 DNA: TGTGCCAGCAGCCCCGGAGACCGGCTAGTCTATAATTCACCCCTCCACTTT
CDR3 protein: CASSPGDRLVYNSPLHF

J gene: TRBJ2-7
D gene: -
V gene: TRBV4-1
clone size: -
CDR3 DNA: TGCGCCAGCAGCCTCATAGCCGCCACCAGGGCGCAGTACTTC
CDR3 protein: CASSLIAATRAQYF

J gene: TRBJ2-3
D gene: TRBD2
V gene: TRBV5-6
clone size: -
CDR3 DNA: TGTGCCAGCAGTCTCCCTGAGCCCCTAGCGGGGGTCACAGATACGCAGTATTTT
CDR3 protein: CASSLPEPLAGVTDTQYF

J gene: TRBJ2-7
D gene: TRBD2
V gene: TRBV20-1
clone size: -
CDR3 DNA: TGCAGTGCTAGGAAACCTCTAGCGGGGGAGGCCTACGAGCAGTACTTC
CDR3 protein: CSARKPLAGEAYEQYF

J gene: TRBJ1-1
D gene: -
V gene: TRBV3-1
clone size: -
CDR3 DNA: TGTGCCAGCAGCCCCCTGAGGGGGAGGGCAGGGTATACTGAAGCTTTCTTT
CDR3 protein: CASSPLRGRAGYTEAFF

J gene: TRBJ2-5
D gene: -
V gene: TRBV3-1
clone size: many
CDR3 DNA: TGTGCCAGCAGCCAAGCTGGCGGAGAGACCCAGTACTTC
CDR3 protein: CASSQAGGETQYF

J gene: TRBJ2-1
D gene: -
V gene: TRBV7-2
clone size: -
CDR3 DNA: TGCGCCAGCAGCCATCAGCGGCGCAGGAGCTCCTACAATGAGCAGTTCTTC
CDR3 protein: CASSHQRRRSSYNEQFF